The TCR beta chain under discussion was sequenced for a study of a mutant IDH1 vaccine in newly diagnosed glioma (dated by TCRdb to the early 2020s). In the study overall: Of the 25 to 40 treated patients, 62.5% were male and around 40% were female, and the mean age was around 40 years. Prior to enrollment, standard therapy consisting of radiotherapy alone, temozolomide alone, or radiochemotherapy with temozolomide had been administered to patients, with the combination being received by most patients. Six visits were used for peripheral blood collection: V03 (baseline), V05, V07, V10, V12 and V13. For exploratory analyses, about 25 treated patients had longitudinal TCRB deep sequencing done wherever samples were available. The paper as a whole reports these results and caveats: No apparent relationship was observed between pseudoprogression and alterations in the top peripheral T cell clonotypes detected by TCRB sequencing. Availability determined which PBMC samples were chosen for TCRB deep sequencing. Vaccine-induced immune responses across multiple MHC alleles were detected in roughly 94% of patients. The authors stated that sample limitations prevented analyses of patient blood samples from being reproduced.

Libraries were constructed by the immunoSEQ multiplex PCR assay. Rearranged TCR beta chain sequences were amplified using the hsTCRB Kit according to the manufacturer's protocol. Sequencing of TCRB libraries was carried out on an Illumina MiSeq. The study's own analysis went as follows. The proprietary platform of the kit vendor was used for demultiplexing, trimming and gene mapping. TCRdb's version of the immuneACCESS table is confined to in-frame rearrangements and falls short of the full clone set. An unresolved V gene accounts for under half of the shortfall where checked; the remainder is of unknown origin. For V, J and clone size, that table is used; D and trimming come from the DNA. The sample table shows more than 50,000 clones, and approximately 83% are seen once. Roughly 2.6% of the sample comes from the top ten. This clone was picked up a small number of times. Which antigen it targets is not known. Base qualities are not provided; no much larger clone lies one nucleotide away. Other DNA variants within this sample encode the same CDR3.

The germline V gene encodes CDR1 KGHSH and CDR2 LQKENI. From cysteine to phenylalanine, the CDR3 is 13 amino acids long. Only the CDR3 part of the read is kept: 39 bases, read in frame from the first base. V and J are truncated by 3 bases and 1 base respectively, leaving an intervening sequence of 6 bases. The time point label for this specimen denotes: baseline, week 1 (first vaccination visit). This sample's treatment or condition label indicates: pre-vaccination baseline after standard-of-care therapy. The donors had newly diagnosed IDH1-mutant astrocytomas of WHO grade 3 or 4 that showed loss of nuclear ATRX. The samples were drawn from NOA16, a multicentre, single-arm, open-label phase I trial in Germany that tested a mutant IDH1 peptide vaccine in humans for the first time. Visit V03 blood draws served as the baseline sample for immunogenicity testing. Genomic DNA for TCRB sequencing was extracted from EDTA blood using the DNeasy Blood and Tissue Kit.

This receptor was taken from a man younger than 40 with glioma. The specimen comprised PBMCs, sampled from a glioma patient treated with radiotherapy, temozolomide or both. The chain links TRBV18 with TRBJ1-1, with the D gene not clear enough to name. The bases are TGTGCCAGCTCACCTTCAGGGAACACTGAAGCTTTCTTT. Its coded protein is CASSPSGNTEAFF.